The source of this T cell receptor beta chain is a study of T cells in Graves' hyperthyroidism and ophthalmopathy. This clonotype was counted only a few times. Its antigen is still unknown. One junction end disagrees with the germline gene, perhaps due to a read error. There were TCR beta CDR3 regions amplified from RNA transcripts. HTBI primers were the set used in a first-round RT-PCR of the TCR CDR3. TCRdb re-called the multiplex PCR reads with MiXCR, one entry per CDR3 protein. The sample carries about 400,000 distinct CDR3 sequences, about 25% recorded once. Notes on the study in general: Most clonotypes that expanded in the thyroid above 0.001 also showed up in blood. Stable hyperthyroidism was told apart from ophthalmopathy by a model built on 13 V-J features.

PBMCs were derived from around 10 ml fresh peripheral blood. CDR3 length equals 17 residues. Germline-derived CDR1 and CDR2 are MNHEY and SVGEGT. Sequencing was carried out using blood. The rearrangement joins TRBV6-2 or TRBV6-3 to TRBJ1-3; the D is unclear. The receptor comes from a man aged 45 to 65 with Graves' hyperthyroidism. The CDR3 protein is CASSPGRSSDPGNTIYF. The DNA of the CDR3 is TGTGCTAGCAGTCCTGGCCGATCTAGCGATCCTGGAAACACCATATATTTT.